Listed below are T cell receptor beta chains from one sample, sequenced in a study of beta chain features in type 1 diabetes. Profiled with immunoSEQ multiplex PCR; TCRdb holds only in-frame clones, not every one. The sample lists roughly 350,000 clones, around 10% occurring once. The source material was central memory CD4+ T cells from blood. These receptors were collected from a man aged 30-40 years with type 1 diabetes. Each CDR3 is given without its conserved first and last residue. Each record gives: V gene, CDR3 length, D gene, J gene, CDR3 protein. D genes are given only for firm matches.

>TRBV11-2|12|.|TRBJ1-2
ASSLLAGDYGYT
>TRBV29-1|11|TRBD1|TRBJ1-3
SVETGSGNTIY
>TRBV5-4|13|.|TRBJ2-1
ASSLSQGLLNEQF
>TRBV7-8|15|TRBD2|TRBJ2-4
ATTPHRGGRGKNIQY
>TRBV28|12|.|TRBJ1-2
ASSLWQDNYGYT
>TRBV6-5|13|.|TRBJ1-1
ASSRGLTLNTEAF
>TRBV30|11|.|TRBJ1-5
AWSVGGSQPQH
>TRBV7-9|14|.|TRBJ2-1
ASSLDPTVSYNEQF
>TRBV7-3|14|TRBD2|TRBJ2-2
ASSSYYSGRTGELF
>TRBV5-1|12|TRBD2|TRBJ2-1
ASSLGTSVNEQF
>TRBV15|13|.|.
ATSSFGGLSYEQY
>TRBV15|11|.|TRBJ2-7
ATSRVDAYEQY
>TRBV20-1|9|.|TRBJ2-1
SPTQGNEQF
>TRBV4-1|13|.|.
ASSQHVGVPYEQY
>TRBV27|13|TRBD1|TRBJ1-1
ASSPLRTGVTEAF
>TRBV28|16|.|TRBJ1-4
ASSFQGIMVSTNEKLF
>TRBV7-3|13|TRBD2|TRBJ2-7
ASSSQGGNSYEQY
>TRBV28|10|.|TRBJ1-2
ASTSPGGGYT
>TRBV30|12|.|TRBJ1-3
AWSALSSGNTIY
>TRBV7-8|14|TRBD1|TRBJ2-5
ASSRWTGSIGETQY
>TRBV10-3|13|TRBD2|TRBJ2-2
ASQRLAGDTGELF
>TRBV28|13|.|TRBJ1-5
ATYFARGQNQPQH
>TRBV15|15|TRBD1|TRBJ2-7
ATSRDAGTGSYYEQY
>TRBV7-8|15|TRBD2|TRBJ2-3
ASSLALAGPSTDTQY
>TRBV4-3|14|.|TRBJ2-5
ASSQDRPGAGETQY
>TRBV6-6|13|TRBD2|TRBJ2-3
ASSYPSGSTDTQY
>TRBV10-1|11|TRBD2|TRBJ2-7
ASRASGSYEQY
>TRBV6-1|14|TRBD1|TRBJ2-3
ASSEAGTGFTDTQY
>TRBV6-6|12|.|TRBJ1-5
ASAPLGGRQPQH
>TRBV7-8|11|TRBD1|TRBJ1-2
ASSRDSAYGYT
>TRBV30|12|.|TRBJ1-5
AWSPPGGNQPQH
>TRBV6-1|12|.|TRBJ2-3
ATQLWGDQDTQY
>TRBV18|13|.|TRBJ1-3
ASSPPLTEGNTIY
>TRBV9|17|TRBD2|TRBJ2-5
ASSVGDGGLAGLQETQY
>TRBV4-1|14|.|TRBJ1-1
ASSFAGTLGNTEAF
>TRBV11-1|13|.|TRBJ2-2
ASSPSGTNTGELF
>TRBV5-1|12|.|TRBJ1-4
ASRYGATNEKLF
>TRBV6-5|11|.|TRBJ2-5
ASMKQGLETQY
>TRBV7-2|16|TRBD2|TRBJ2-1
ASSLGLAGGPLRNEQF
>TRBV6-6|12|.|TRBJ2-2
ASSSQGHTGELF
>TRBV7-9|13|TRBD1|TRBJ2-7
ASSQTGSVPYEQY
>TRBV28|11|.|TRBJ1-2
ASSLTDNYGYT